These 18 T cell receptor beta chains originate from one sample sequenced in a study of blood T cell repertoires in COVID-19. Assay used: immunoSEQ multiplex PCR; TCRdb lists only in-frame clones, some missing. This repertoire shows 100,000 to 150,000 clones, approximately 88% found once; its top ten account for about a tenth. Source material: peripheral blood. Receptors originate from a man aged 45-60 years with acute or convalescent COVID-19.

The chain employs TRBV5-1 and TRBJ2-7; possible D gene TRBD2, 6 bases. V shed 2 bases and J shed 4 bases, with 16 bases lying between them. The germline V gene has CDR1 SGHRS and CDR2 YFSETQ. The CDR3 has 15 residues. CDR3 sequence: CASSFGQTSSYEQYF. The CDR3 DNA reads as TGCGCCAGCAGCTTTGGGCAGACTAGTAGTTACGAGCAGTACTTC.

In the case of this clone: Sequence at one end of the junction differs from germline and may be a read error. The chain employs TRBV11-2 and TRBJ1-1, with D hard to call. Germline CDR1 and CDR2: SGHAT and FQNNGV. CDR3 length: 13 amino acids. The CDR3 sequence: CASTLPWGGEAFF. The CDR3 DNA reads TGTGCCAGCACCTTACCCTGGGGAGGTGAAGCTTTCTTT.

The chain combines TRBV5-5 with TRBJ2-1; D perhaps matches TRBD1 (5 bases). The CDR3 runs 14 residues. The germline V gene encodes CDR1 SGHKS and CDR2 YYEKEE (reference sequence). Trimming removed 3 bases at V and 5 bases at J, with 12 bases between. The CDR3, as DNA: TGTGCCAGCAGCTCTGGGGCAGGTCACAATGAGCAGTTCTTC. Protein sequence: CASSSGAGHNEQFF.

In DNA, the CDR3 is TGTGCCAGCAGCTTAGCCCGGACAGGGAACACTGAAGCTTTCTTT. As protein: CASSLARTGNTEAFF. The rearrangement links TRBV7-9 to TRBJ1-1, with TRBD1 matching over 7 bases. The germline V gene encodes CDR1 SEHNR and CDR2 FQNEAQ (reference sequence). Trimming removed 0 bases from V and 1 base from J; junction bases left unmatched: 2. The CDR3 has 15 residues.

This chain connects TRBV10-3 to TRBJ2-7; TRBD1 agrees at 9 bases. CDR1 is ENHRY, CDR2 SYGVKD, per germline. With V trimmed by 6 bases and J by 6 bases, 9 bases remained unmatched. This CDR3 is 14 amino acids long. CDR3 protein: CAIRGQGPISEQYF. The CDR3 DNA reads TGTGCCATCAGGGGACAGGGTCCCATAAGCGAGCAGTACTTC.

The rearrangement joins TRBV19 to TRBJ2-7; TRBD2 aligns across 9 bases. The J segment lost 4 bases and the V segment lost 6 bases, leaving 13 bases of the junction unmatched. CDR3 length: 16 residues. Germline CDR1 LNHDA, CDR2 SQIVND (reference sequence). The CDR3 DNA sequence: TGTGCCAGTAGATCGACTGCAGTAGCGGGGGAGTACGAGCAGTACTTC. This encodes CASRSTAVAGEYEQYF.

This clone was detected a few times. V and J are TRBV4-1 and TRBJ2-7; the D gene is possibly TRBD1 (6 bases). The CDR3 has 14 amino acids. V was clipped by 8 bases and J by 2 bases, with 16 bases between them. Germline CDR1 MGHRA, CDR2 YSYEKL. The CDR3 region is CASASGQGPYEQYF. In DNA form, the CDR3 reads TGCGCCAGCGCTTCCGGCCAGGGGCCCTACGAGCAGTACTTC.

The rearrangement joins TRBV6-5 to TRBJ1-2, with 9 bases fitting TRBD1. The CDR3 totals 12 residues. V lost 5 bases, J lost 8 bases, and 3 bases stayed unmatched. Germline-derived CDR1 and CDR2 are MNHEY and SVGAGI. The CDR3 nucleotides read TGTGCCAGCAGTAGACAGGGGGGAGGCTACACCTTC. Protein product: CASSRQGGGYTF.

The genes are TRBV4-1 and TRBJ2-3; possible D gene TRBD2, 5 bases. Looked up from germline, CDR1 is MGHRA and CDR2 is YSYEKL. The CDR3 runs 14 residues. Deletions cut 4 bases from V and 0 bases from J, with 8 bases between. CDR3 nucleotides: TGCGCCAGCAGCCCAGGCGGGAGCACAGATACGCAGTATTTT. Translating gives CASSPGGSTDTQYF.

V is TRBV28 and J is TRBJ2-6; D not certain. V was shortened by 7 bases and J by 0 bases, with 16 bases between the two germline ends. CDR1 is MDHEN and CDR2 is SYDVKM in the germline V gene. This CDR3 has 17 amino acids. DNA of the CDR3: TGTGCCAGCATGAGAGTTTTTTCTAGCTCTGGGGCCAACGTCCTGACTTTC. Translation gives CASMRVFSSSGANVLTF.

This sequence joins TRBV29-1 and TRBJ2-1; 7 bases match TRBD2. Trimming removed 7 bases from V and 1 base from J; junction bases left unmatched: 7. The germline CDR1 and CDR2 sequences are SQVTM and ANQGSEA. The CDR3 totals 14 residues. The DNA of the CDR3 is TGCAGCGGGACTAGAGTTGATTCCTACAATGAGCAGTTCTTC. Encoded protein: CSGTRVDSYNEQFF.

This chain links TRBV5-1 with TRBJ1-2; no clear D. CDR1 and CDR2 from the germline V gene are SGHRS and YFSETQ. The CDR3 extends over 14 amino acids. V lost 2 bases and J lost 1, with 9 bases in between. CDR3 nucleotides: TGCGCCAGCAGCTTCGTCGGACTTAACTATGGCTACACCTTC. Translating it yields CASSFVGLNYGYTF.

V and J are TRBV30 and TRBJ1-1, with TRBD1 matching 9 bases. The trim removed 2 bases at V and 5 bases at J, leaving 3 bases unmatched. Germline CDR1 reads GTSNPN; CDR2 reads SVGIG (reference sequence). CDR3 size: 13 residues. CDR3 DNA: TGTGCCTGGAGTCGACAGGGGGGTACTGAAGCTTTCTTT. Its protein product is CAWSRQGGTEAFF.

The rearrangement joins TRBV27 to TRBJ2-7; 8 bases map to TRBD1. The junction had 3 bases not matched to a gene; V was cut back by 1 base and J by 4 bases. Germline lookup yields CDR1 MNHEY and CDR2 SMNVEV (reference sequence). CDR3 length: 14 amino acids. The DNA of the CDR3 is TGTGCCAGCAGTTTATTTCAGGGGGCTTACGAGCAGTACTTC. Protein product: CASSLFQGAYEQYF.

The chain has TRBV2 and TRBJ1-6; the match to TRBD1 covers 8 bases. This CDR3 is built from 16 residues. After removal of 2 bases from V and 7 bases from J, the junction contained 7 bases not matched to a gene. Germline assignment: CDR1 SNHLY and CDR2 FYNNEI. The CDR3 protein is CASSERQGALNSPLHF. The CDR3 bases are TGTGCCAGCAGTGAAAGGCAGGGGGCGTTAAATTCACCCCTCCACTTT.

The chain couples TRBV29-1 to TRBJ2-3; 8 bases line up with TRBD1. Germline trimming cut 1 base from V and 3 bases from J; bases unmatched to any gene: 6. Germline V lookup: CDR1 SQVTM, CDR2 ANQGSEA. The CDR3 sequence is 15 residues long. The CDR3: CSVEGRRQGTDTQYF. In nucleotides, the CDR3 is TGCAGCGTTGAAGGTCGGCGACAGGGGACAGATACGCAGTATTTT.

The chain couples TRBV18 to TRBJ1-1, with D perhaps matching TRBD1 (6 bases). Germline CDR1 reads KGHSH; CDR2 reads LQKENI. Deletions cut 3 bases from V and 3 bases from J, with 14 bases between. This CDR3 is built from 15 residues. CDR3 sequence: CASSPARGTDTEAFF. In nucleotides, the CDR3 is TGTGCCAGCTCACCGGCCAGGGGAACGGACACTGAAGCTTTCTTT. Using reference TRBV18 and TRBJ1-1 for the parts outside the CDR3, the full variable domain is NAGVMQNPRHLVRRRGQEARLRCSPMKGHSHVYWYRQLPEEGLKFMVYLQKENIIDESGMPKERFSAEFPKEGPSILRIQQVVRGDSAAYFCASSPARGTDTEAFFGQGTRLTVV.

J is TRBJ2-1 and V is TRBV11-2, with a tentative D call TRBD1 (5 bases). Germline V CDR1 and CDR2: SGHAT, FQNNGV. The ends were cut back, 11 bases at V and 5 bases at J, with 16 bases in the middle. The length of the CDR3 is 13 residues. DNA of the CDR3: TGTGCCGGGGCGGCACAGAATGACAATGAGCAGTTCTTC. Protein: CAGAAQNDNEQFF.